This TCR beta chain was recorded in a study of T-cell memory formation after mild COVID-19. Whole-study results and caveats: Memory cells collected pre-infection included some clones that later responded, suggesting cross-reactive memory joined. CD8+ contracting clones occupied EMRA, while CD4+ ones occupied mainly CM and EM.

Germline CDR1 SGHRS, CDR2 YFSETQ. Trimming cost V 0 bases and J 1 base, with 10 bases left between them. CDR3 size: 15 residues. TCRdb redid the calling of the 5' RACE reads with MiXCR, one entry per CDR3 protein. The table has 300,000 to 350,000 distinct CDR3 sequences, approximately 14% seen once. This clonotype was counted at least ten times. Antigen: not known. This sequence was found in a young man who had mild COVID-19 (a few samples of this study predate the infection). Cell type and time point are not known. The sample consisted of PBMCs or a T cell subset sorted from them (not recorded which). The genes are TRBV5-1 and TRBJ1-1, with D perhaps TRBD1 (5 bases). Here the CDR3 DNA reads TGCGCCAGCAGCTTGGTTCCAGGGACGAACACTGAAGCTTTCTTT. Residues: CASSLVPGTNTEAFF. The full variable domain, rest sourced from reference TRBV5-1 and TRBJ1-1, is KAGVTQTPRYLIKTRGQQVTLSCSPISGHRSVSWYQQTPGQGLQFLFEYFSETQRNKGNFPGRFSGRQFSNSRSEMNVSTLELGDSALYLCASSLVPGTNTEAFFGQGTRLTVV.